Shown below are 14 T cell receptor beta chains from a single sample sequenced in a study of regulatory T cells in long-lasting Graves disease. CDR3 regions were amplified by Arm-PCR using iRepertoire HTBI primers to build TCR beta libraries. TCRdb processed the multiplex PCR reads anew with MiXCR; each CDR3 protein has one entry. Of around 500,000 distinct CDR3 sequences listed, 12% were seen once; the top ten hold around 10%. The time point denotes: newly diagnosed GD, antithyroid drugs for less than 3 months. After RNA was extracted from PBMCs, the TCR library was made from it. The sample was also linked to a second study, of T cells in Graves' hyperthyroidism and ophthalmopathy.

The source material was peripheral blood mononuclear cells (PBMCs), sampled at new diagnosis, from a patient treated with antithyroid drugs. These receptors all stem from a woman in her thirties with Graves disease.

This clonotype was seen only a few times. The rearrangement links TRBV6-5 to TRBJ2-7, with a tentative D call TRBD2 (5 bases). Germline CDR1 MNHEY, CDR2 SVGAGI. The CDR3 has 13 amino acids. Trimming left V 0 bases short and J 6 bases short, with 9 bases between. The CDR3, as DNA: TGTGCCAGCAGTTACTCTCTAGCTGGCGAGCAGTACTTC. Translating gives CASSYSLAGEQYF.

This clonotype was detected many times. The rearrangement joins TRBV19 to TRBJ1-1; 7 positions match TRBD1. The CDR3 length is 12 residues. V lost 8 bases and J lost 4; bases outside the gene matches: 4. Germline V CDR1 and CDR2: LNHDA, SQIVND (reference sequence). The CDR3: CASADRFTEAFF. The CDR3 DNA sequence: TGTGCCAGTGCGGACAGGTTCACTGAAGCTTTCTTT.

The chain has TRBV11-2 and TRBJ2-5; the match to TRBD2 covers 7 bases. The CDR3 contains 11 residues. CDR1 is SGHAT, CDR2 FQNNGV, per germline. V lost 3 bases, J lost 11 bases, and 3 bases stayed unmatched. In DNA, the CDR3 is TGTGCCAGCAGCTTGGAGGGAGGGCAGTACTTC. Protein: CASSLEGGQYF. The full variable domain, completed using reference TRBV11-2 and TRBJ2-5, is EAGVAQSPRYKIIEKRQSVAFWCNPISGHATLYWYQQILGQGPKLLIQFQNNGVVDDSQLPKDRFSAERLKGVDSTLKIQPAKLEDSAVYLCASSLEGGQYFGPGTRLLVL.

This clonotype was counted ten times or more. The chain links TRBV20-1 to TRBJ1-2, with D unclear. Trimming stripped 6 bases from V and 4 bases from J, with 12 bases between. The CDR3 runs to 12 residues. Germline CDR1 reads DFQATT; CDR2 reads SNEGSKA (reference sequence). CDR3: CSAPAAIYGYTF. The CDR3 DNA reads as TGCAGTGCCCCCGCGGCTATCTATGGCTACACCTTC.

Many counts were recorded for this clonotype. This chain uses TRBV20-1 with TRBJ1-1; 8 nucleotides align to TRBD1. The CDR3 totals 14 residues. Germline V gene lookup returns CDR1 DFQATT and CDR2 SNEGSKA (reference sequence). With V trimmed by 6 bases and J by 4 bases, 10 bases remained unmatched. The CDR3, as DNA: TGCAGTGCCCTGGGACAGGAGAGCAGCACTGAAGCTTTCTTT. Translating gives CSALGQESSTEAFF.

Only a few counts were recorded for this clonotype. This chain links TRBV10-3 with TRBJ2-3; 10 nucleotides agree with TRBD1. Germline CDR1 reads ENHRY; CDR2 reads SYGVKD. This CDR3 has 16 residues. The J segment lost 4 bases and the V segment lost 2 bases, leaving 6 bases of the junction unmatched. CDR3 sequence (DNA): TGTGCCATCAGTGAGCCAACGGGACAGGGGTCAGATACGCAGTATTTT. It is translated as CAISEPTGQGSDTQYF.

This clonotype was seen a few times. The V and J genes are TRBV7-2 and TRBJ2-6; D assignment may be TRBD1 or TRBD2 (5 bases each). The CDR3 has 16 amino acids. Looked up from germline, CDR1 is SGHTA and CDR2 is FQGNSA. The V end was cut by 7 bases, the J end by 1 base, with 14 bases between. The CDR3 DNA is TGTGCCAGCACCAAGGGCTGGGGGTCTGGGGCCAACGTCCTGACTTTC. It specifies CASTKGWGSGANVLTF.

This clonotype was seen a handful of times. The V gene is TRBV29-1, the J gene TRBJ2-2, with TRBD2 matching 9 bases. The V segment lost 6 bases and the J segment 0 bases; nucleotides outside the gene matches: 8. Germline CDR1 is SQVTM and CDR2 is ANQGSEA. This CDR3 contains 16 residues. The CDR3 DNA reads TGCAGCGTCATGCGACTAGCGGAGACGAACACCGGGGAGCTGTTTTTT. It specifies CSVMRLAETNTGELFF.

This clonotype was detected ten times or more. The V gene is TRBV30, the J gene TRBJ1-3; TRBD1 might be the D (5 bases). This CDR3 comprises 11 residues. CDR1 and CDR2 (germline): GTSNPN, SVGIG (reference sequence). CDR3 protein: CRGVSGNTIYF. The CDR3 DNA follows: TGTCGAGGGGTCTCTGGAAACACCATATATTTT.

The V gene is TRBV12-3 or TRBV12-4, the J gene TRBJ2-7; D not certain. CDR3 length: 13 amino acids. V was clipped by 3 bases and J by 2 bases, with 8 bases between them. Here the CDR3 reads CASSFGTPYEQYV. The CDR3 DNA is TGTGCCAGCAGTTTTGGAACACCCTACGAGCAGTACGTC.

This clonotype was counted a few times. The rearrangement links TRBV19 to TRBJ1-5; D gene uncertain. V was trimmed by 5 bases and J by 9 bases, leaving 17 bases between them. This CDR3 contains 14 residues. Germline values: CDR1 LNHDA, CDR2 SQIVND (reference sequence). For the CDR3, the DNA is TGTGCCAGTAGTGGTGATACAAGGAGAACGCCCCAGCATTTT. It yields the protein CASSGDTRRTPQHF.

This clonotype was seen many times. This chain links TRBV9 with TRBJ2-7; a possible D gene is TRBD2 (6 bases). The CDR3 extends over 14 amino acids. Between the trimmed V and J ends, which lost 2 bases and 4 bases, there was a span of 13 bases. CDR1 and CDR2 from the germline V gene are SGDLS and YYNGEE. Here the CDR3 DNA reads TGTGCCAGCAGCGTGGGAGCGGGTGGATACGAGCAGTACTTC. This sequence encodes CASSVGAGGYEQYF.

This clonotype was found a few times. The chain carries TRBV5-1 and TRBJ2-3; 8 nucleotides agree with TRBD2. Germline CDR1 SGHRS, CDR2 YFSETQ. The ends lost 7 bases at V and 0 bases at J; junction bases unmatched: 10. The CDR3 extends over 16 amino acids. The CDR3, as DNA: TGCGCCAGCGGGACCGGGACTAGGGGGAGCACAGATACGCAGTATTTT. Translating it yields CASGTGTRGSTDTQYF.

This clonotype came up many times. CDR3 coding DNA: TGTGCCAGCAGGACAGAAGGACAGGGGGCGCTTGGCTACACCTTC. It translates to CASRTEGQGALGYTF. The V gene is TRBV6-1, the J gene TRBJ1-2; TRBD1 matches at 11 bases. V shed 6 bases, J shed 7 bases, and the junction held 10 bases outside the gene matches. Germline CDR1 reads MNHNS; CDR2 reads SASEGT. This CDR3 region has 15 residues.